What follows is one TCR beta chain and its context. This CDR3 has 13 amino acids. V was pared by 1 base and J by 6 bases, with 10 bases between. Germline-derived CDR1 and CDR2 are SGHNT and YENEEA. The entry originates in a study of T cells in tumors after PD-1 blockade. TCRdb's copy holds only in-frame clones and misses some; the assay was immunoSEQ multiplex PCR. The data show about 33,000 clones, more than 70% seen once. V and J are TRBV11-3 and TRBJ2-7; D assignment may be TRBD1 or TRBD2 (5 bases each). The TCR was taken from a human donor with basal cell carcinoma. Material: PBMCs, obtained before anti-PD-1 treatment. This CDR3 is CASSLARAGEQYF. The CDR3, as DNA: TGTGCCAGCAGCTTAGCCAGGGCGGGCGAGCAGTACTTC.